This TCR beta chain derives from a study of T cell repertoires in cytomegalovirus infection. Study results and caveats: Within the response measured ex vivo, HLA-C-restricted CMV-specific TCR beta clonotypes were dominant.

TCRdb used MiXCR to reprocess the reads, holding one entry per CDR3 protein. Of about a million distinct CDR3 sequences listed, approximately 31% were seen once; the top ten hold about an eighth. CDR3 length: 16 residues. Trimming left V 0 bases short and J 1 base short, with 13 bases between. The V gene's germline CDR1 is SGHRS and CDR2 YFSETQ. As to this clonotype: Its antigen is not identified.

Source: cultured CD8+ T cells from PBMCs, taken from culture after CMV antigen stimulation. The genes are TRBV5-1 and TRBJ1-1, with D perhaps TRBD1 (6 bases). The TCR sequence derives from a human donor in good health (CMV status not recorded). Some clones in this sample may be carry-over from other donors' samples. The CDR3 spells CASSLGRGEWNTEAFF. CDR3 sequence (DNA): TGCGCCAGCAGCTTGGGTAGGGGGGAATGGAACACTGAAGCTTTCTTT.